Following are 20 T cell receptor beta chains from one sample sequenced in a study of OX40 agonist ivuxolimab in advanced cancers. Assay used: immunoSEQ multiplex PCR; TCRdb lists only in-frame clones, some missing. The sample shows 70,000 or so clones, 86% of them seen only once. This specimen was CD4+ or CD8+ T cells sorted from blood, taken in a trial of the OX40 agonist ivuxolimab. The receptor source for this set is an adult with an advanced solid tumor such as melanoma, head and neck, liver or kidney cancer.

CDR3 protein: CASSLSGPYNEQFF. The CDR3, as DNA: TGTGCCAGCAGTCTGTCGGGCCCTTACAATGAGCAGTTCTTC. V and J are TRBV28 and TRBJ2-1; D is unclear. Germline CDR1 MDHEN, CDR2 SYDVKM. The CDR3 totals 14 residues. V shed 5 bases and J shed 4 bases, with 12 bases lying between them.

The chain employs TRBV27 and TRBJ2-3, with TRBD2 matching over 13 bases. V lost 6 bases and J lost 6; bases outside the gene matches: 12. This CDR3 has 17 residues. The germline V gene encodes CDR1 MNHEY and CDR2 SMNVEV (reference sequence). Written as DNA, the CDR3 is TGTGCCAGCAGAAAGGAAGGACTAGCGGGAGATACGGATACGCAGTATTTT. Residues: CASRKEGLAGDTDTQYF.

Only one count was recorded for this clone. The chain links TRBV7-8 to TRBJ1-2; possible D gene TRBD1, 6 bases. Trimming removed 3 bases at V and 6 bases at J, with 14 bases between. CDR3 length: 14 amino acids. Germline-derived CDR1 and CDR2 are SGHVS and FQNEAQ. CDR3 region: CASSLQPGVDGYTF. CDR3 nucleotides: TGTGCCAGCAGCTTGCAGCCAGGGGTTGATGGCTACACCTTC.

In nucleotides, the CDR3 is TGTGCCAGCAGCAAAGGACAAGGGAACAATTCACCCCTCCACTTT. It yields the protein CASSKGQGNNSPLHF. V is TRBV7-6 and J is TRBJ1-6; maybe TRBD1 (5 bases). CDR1 and CDR2 (germline): SGHVS, FNYEAQ. The CDR3 is 15 residues long. With 5 bases removed from V and 7 bases from J, the gap between germline ends came to 15 bases.

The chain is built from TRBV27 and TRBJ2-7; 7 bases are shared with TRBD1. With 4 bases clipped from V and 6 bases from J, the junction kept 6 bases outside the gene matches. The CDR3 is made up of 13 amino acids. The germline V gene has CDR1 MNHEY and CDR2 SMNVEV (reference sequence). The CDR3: CASSYDREREQYF. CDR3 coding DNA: TGTGCCAGCAGTTACGACAGGGAGCGCGAGCAGTACTTC.

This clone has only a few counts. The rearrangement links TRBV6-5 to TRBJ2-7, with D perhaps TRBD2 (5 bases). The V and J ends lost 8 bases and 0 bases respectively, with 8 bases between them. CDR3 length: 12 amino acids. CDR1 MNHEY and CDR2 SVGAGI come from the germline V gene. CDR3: CASRGSSYEQYF. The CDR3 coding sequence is TGTGCCAGCCGGGGATCCTCCTACGAGCAGTACTTC.

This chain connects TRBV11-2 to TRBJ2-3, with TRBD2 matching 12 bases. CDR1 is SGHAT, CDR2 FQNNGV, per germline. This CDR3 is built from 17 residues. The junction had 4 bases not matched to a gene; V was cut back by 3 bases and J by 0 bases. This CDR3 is CASSFLAGGPSTDTQYF. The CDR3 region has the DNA TGTGCCAGCAGCTTTCTAGCGGGGGGGCCTAGCACAGATACGCAGTATTTT.

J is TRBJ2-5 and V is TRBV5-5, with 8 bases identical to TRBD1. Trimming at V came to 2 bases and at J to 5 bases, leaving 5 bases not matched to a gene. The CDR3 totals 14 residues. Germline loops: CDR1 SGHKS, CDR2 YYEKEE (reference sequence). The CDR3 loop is CASSFQGARETQYF. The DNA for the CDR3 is TGTGCCAGCAGCTTTCAGGGGGCGCGGGAGACCCAGTACTTC. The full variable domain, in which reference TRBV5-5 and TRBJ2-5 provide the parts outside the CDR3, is DAGVTQSPTHLIKTRGQQVTLRCSPISGHKSVSWYQQVLGQGPQFIFQYYEKEERGRGNFPDRFSARQFPNYSSELNVNALLLGDSALYLCASSFQGARETQYFGPGTRLLVL.

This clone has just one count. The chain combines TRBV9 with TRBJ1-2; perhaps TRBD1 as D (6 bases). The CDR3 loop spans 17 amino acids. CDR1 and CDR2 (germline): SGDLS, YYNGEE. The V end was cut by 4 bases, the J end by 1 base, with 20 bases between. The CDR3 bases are TGTGCCAGCAGCCCAAGACCCTTACTGGACAGTAACTATGGCTACACCTTC. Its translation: CASSPRPLLDSNYGYTF.

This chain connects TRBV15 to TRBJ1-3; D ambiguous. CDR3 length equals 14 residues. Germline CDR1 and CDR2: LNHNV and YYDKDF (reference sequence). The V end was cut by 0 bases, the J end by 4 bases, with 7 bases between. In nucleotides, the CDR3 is TGTGCCACCAGCAGAGAGTCGAAGGGAAACACCATATATTTT. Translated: CATSRESKGNTIYF.

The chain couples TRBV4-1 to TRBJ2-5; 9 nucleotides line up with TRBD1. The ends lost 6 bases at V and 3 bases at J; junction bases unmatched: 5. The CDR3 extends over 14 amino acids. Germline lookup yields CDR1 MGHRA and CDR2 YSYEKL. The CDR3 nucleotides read TGCGCCAGCAGACGGACAGGGGTGAAAGAGACCCAGTACTTC. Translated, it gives CASRRTGVKETQYF.

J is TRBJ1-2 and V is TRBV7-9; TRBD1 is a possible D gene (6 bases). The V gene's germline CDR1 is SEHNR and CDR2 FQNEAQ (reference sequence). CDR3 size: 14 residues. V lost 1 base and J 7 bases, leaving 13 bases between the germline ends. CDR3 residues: CASSLGTAGGGYTF. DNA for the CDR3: TGTGCCAGCAGCTTAGGGACAGCTGGGGGTGGCTACACCTTC.

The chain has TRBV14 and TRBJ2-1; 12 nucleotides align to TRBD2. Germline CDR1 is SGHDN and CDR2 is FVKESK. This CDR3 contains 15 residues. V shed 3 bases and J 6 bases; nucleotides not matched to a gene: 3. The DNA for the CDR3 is TGTGCCAGCAGCCACCCTAGCGGGGGGGCCAATGAGCAGTTCTTC. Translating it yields CASSHPSGGANEQFF.

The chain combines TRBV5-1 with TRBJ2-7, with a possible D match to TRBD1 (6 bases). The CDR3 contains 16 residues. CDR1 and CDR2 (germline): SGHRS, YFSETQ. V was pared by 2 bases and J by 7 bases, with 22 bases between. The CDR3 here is CASSFLPGHSSGEQYF. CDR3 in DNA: TGCGCCAGCAGCTTCCTACCGGGACACAGCTCTGGGGAGCAGTACTTC.

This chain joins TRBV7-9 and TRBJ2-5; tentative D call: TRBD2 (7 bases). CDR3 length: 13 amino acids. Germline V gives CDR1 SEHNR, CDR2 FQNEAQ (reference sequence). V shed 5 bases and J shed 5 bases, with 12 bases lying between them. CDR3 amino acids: CASSTQGGETQYF. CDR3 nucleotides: TGTGCCAGCAGCACACAGGGAGGGGAGACCCAGTACTTC.

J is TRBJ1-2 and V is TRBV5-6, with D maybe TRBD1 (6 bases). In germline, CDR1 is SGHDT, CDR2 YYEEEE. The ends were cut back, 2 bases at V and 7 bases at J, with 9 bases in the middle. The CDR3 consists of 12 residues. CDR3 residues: CASSLRTAGYTF. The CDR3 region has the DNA TGTGCCAGCAGCTTAAGGACAGCTGGCTACACCTTC.

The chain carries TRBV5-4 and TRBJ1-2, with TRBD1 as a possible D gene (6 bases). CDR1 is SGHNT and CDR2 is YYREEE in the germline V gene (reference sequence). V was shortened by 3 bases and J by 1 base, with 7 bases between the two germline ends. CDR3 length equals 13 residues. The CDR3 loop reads CASSSDSNYGYTF. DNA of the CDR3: TGTGCCAGCAGCTCGGACAGTAACTATGGCTACACCTTC.

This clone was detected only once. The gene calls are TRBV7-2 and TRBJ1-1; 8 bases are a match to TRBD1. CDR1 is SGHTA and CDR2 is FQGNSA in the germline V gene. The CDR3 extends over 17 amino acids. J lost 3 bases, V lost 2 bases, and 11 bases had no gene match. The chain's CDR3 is CASSLRVLGQGDTEAFF. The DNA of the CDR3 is TGTGCCAGCAGCTTAAGGGTTCTTGGACAGGGAGACACTGAAGCTTTCTTT.

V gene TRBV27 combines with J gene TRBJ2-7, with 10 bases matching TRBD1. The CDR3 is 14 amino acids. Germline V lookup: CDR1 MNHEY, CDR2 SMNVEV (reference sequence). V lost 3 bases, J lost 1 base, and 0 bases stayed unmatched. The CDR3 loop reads CASSLGQGSYEQYF. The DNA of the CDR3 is TGTGCCAGCAGTTTGGGACAGGGGTCCTACGAGCAGTACTTC.

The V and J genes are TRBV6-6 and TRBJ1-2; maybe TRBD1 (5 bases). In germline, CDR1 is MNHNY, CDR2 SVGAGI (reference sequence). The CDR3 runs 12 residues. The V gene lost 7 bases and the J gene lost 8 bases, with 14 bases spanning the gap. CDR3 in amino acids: CASNGGSVGYTF. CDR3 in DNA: TGTGCCAGCAATGGGGGGAGTGTGGGCTACACCTTC.